This T cell receptor beta chain was retrieved from a study of monozygotic twins with inflammatory bowel disease. TCRdb reprocessed the 5' RACE reads and stores each CDR3 protein as one record, lacking DNA. The table gives 350,000 to 500,000 distinct CDR3 sequences; the top ten clones make up roughly 2.2% of it. CDR1 is LNHDA, CDR2 SQIVND, per germline (reference sequence). The length of the CDR3 is 14 residues. This TCR came from a human donor with ulcerative colitis or Crohn's disease, or a healthy co-twin of an affected twin (not recorded which). Sequenced sample: blood. The V call is TRBV19, the J call TRBJ1-1; TCRdb lists TRBD1, though no DNA is available to test this call. The CDR3 sequence: CASGEISMNTEAFF. Full variable domain (remainder filled in from reference TRBV19 and TRBJ1-1): DGGITQSPKYLFRKEGQNVTLSCEQNLNHDAMYWYRQDPGQGLRLIYYSQIVNDFQKGDIAEGYSVSREKKESFPLTVTSAQKNPTAFYLCASGEISMNTEAFFGQGTRLTVV.